This TCR beta chain was captured by sequencing in a study of OX40 agonist ivuxolimab in advanced cancers. The protocol was immunoSEQ multiplex PCR, while the TCRdb copy is restricted to in-frame clones and leaves out a portion. The sample lists more than 50,000 clones, about four fifths occurring once. The germline CDR1 and CDR2 sequences are SGHRS and YFSETQ. Trimming at V came to 0 bases and at J to 2 bases, leaving 0 bases not matched to a gene. The length of the CDR3 is 14 residues. Material: CD4+ or CD8+ T cells sorted from blood, obtained in a trial of the OX40 agonist ivuxolimab. This receptor was identified in an adult with an advanced solid tumor such as melanoma, head and neck, liver or kidney cancer. The rearrangement links TRBV5-1 to TRBJ2-3; 7 nucleotides align to TRBD2. In DNA form, the CDR3 reads TGCGCCAGCAGCTTGGGACTAGCCACAGATACGCAGTATTTT. Its translation is CASSLGLATDTQYF. Drawing the rest from reference TRBV5-1 and TRBJ2-3, the complete variable domain is KAGVTQTPRYLIKTRGQQVTLSCSPISGHRSVSWYQQTPGQGLQFLFEYFSETQRNKGNFPGRFSGRQFSNSRSEMNVSTLELGDSALYLCASSLGLATDTQYFGPGTRLTVL.